The T cell receptor beta chain described here comes from a study of neurological immune-mediated disorders. At least ten counts were recorded for this clonotype. Its specificity is not known. Synthesis of cDNA used 5'RACE (with 10-nucleotide random UMIs). MiXCR was run by TCRdb on the 5' RACE reads, yielding one entry per CDR3 protein. In the table there are under 50,000 distinct CDR3 sequences, 20% to 30% of which are singletons. The germline CDR1 and CDR2 sequences are SGHTA and FQGNSA. V was pared by 5 bases and J by 3 bases, with 14 bases between. The CDR3 length is 15 residues. The study's findings and limits: Whereas HTLV-1-associated myelopathy showed the most TCR clonal expansion, multiple sclerosis showed the least, with levels below those of healthy controls.

The sequence came from a woman aged 70 to 79 in good health. Material for sequencing was PBMCs. The V gene is TRBV7-2, the J gene TRBJ1-5; D might be TRBD1 (6 bases). Written as DNA, the CDR3 is TGTGCCAGCAGCCCTCAGCAGGGGTCCAATCAGCCCCAGCATTTT. This encodes CASSPQQGSNQPQHF.